This T cell receptor (beta chain) was captured by sequencing in a study of cytomegalovirus exposure and HLA in healthy donors. Overall study context: The approximately 690 first-cohort repertoires and the 95 to 150 validation repertoires shared the same platform, a later analysis reported.

CDR3 size: 13 residues. The junction had 6 bases not matched to a gene; V was cut back by 4 bases and J by 10 bases. CDR1 SNHLY and CDR2 FYNNEI come from the germline V gene. Using immunoSEQ multiplex PCR, the repertoire was profiled, and TCRdb retains in-frame clones only, with some absent. The sample has about 68,000 clones, about 90% seen once. This chain joins TRBV2 and TRBJ1-2; 10 bases agree with TRBD1. The sequenced sample consisted of PBMCs. This TCR came from a man aged 18-30 years in good health and CMV-seronegative. The chain's CDR3 is CASSGTGGAVYTF. The DNA for the CDR3 is TGTGCCAGCAGTGGGACAGGGGGGGCGGTCTACACCTTC.